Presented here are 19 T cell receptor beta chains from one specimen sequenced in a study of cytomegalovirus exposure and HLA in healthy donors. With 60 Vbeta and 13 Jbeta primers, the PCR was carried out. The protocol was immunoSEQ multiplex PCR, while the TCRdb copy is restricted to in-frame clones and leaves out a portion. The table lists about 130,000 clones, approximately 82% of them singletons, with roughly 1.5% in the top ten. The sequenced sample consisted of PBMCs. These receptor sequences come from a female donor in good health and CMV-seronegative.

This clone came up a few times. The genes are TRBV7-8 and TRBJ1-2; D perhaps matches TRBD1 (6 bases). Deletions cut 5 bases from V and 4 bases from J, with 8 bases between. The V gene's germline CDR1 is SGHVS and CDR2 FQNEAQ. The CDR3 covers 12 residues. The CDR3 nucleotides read TGTGCCAGCAGCCGGGACATCTATGGCTACACCTTC. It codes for CASSRDIYGYTF.

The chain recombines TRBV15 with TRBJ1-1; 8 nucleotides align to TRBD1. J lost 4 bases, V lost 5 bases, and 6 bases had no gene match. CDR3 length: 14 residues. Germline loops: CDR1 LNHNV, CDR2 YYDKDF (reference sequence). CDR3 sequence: CATSPRQGSTEAFF. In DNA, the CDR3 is TGTGCCACCAGCCCTCGACAGGGGTCCACTGAAGCTTTCTTT.

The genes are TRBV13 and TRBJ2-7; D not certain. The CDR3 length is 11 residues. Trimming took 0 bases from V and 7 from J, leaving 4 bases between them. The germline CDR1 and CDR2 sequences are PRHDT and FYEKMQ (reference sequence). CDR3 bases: TGTGCCAGCAGCTTAGGTCAGGAGCAGTACTTC. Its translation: CASSLGQEQYF. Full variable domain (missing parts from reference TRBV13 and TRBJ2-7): AAGVIQSPRHLIKEKRETATLKCYPIPRHDTVYWYQQGPGQDPQFLISFYEKMQSDKGSIPDRFSAQQFSDYHSELNMSSLELGDSALYFCASSLGQEQYFGPGTRLTVT.

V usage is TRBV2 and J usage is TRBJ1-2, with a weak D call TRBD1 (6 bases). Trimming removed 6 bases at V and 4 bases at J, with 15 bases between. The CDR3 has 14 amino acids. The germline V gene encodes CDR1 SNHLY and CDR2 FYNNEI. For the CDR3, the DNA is TGTGCCAGCAGATTTACGAGGGGGAGCTATGGCTACACCTTC. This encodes CASRFTRGSYGYTF.

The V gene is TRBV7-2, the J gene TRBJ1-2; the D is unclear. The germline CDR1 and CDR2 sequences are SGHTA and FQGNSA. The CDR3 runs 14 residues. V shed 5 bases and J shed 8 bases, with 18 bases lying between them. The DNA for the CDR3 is TGTGCCAGCAGCCCACAGCCGTCCACGCTAGGCTACACCTTC. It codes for CASSPQPSTLGYTF.

CDR3 amino acids: CASSGGGNEQFF. CDR3 coding DNA: TGTGCCAGCAGCGGTGGGGGGAATGAGCAGTTCTTC. The chain combines TRBV5-4 with TRBJ2-1; D may be TRBD2 (6 bases). The CDR3 is 12 amino acids. Germline V gene data show CDR1 as SGHNT and CDR2 as YYREEE (reference sequence). The V and J ends lost 4 bases and 7 bases respectively, with 9 bases between them.

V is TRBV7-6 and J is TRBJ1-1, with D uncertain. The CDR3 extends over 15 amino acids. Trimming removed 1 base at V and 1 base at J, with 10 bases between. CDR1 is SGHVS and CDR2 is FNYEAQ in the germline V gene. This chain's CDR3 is CASSLESRGNTEAFF. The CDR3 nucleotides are TGTGCCAGCAGCTTAGAAAGTCGGGGGAACACTGAAGCTTTCTTT. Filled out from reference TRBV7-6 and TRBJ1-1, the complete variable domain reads GAGVSQSPRYKVTKRGQDVALRCDPISGHVSLYWYRQALGQGPEFLTYFNYEAQQDKSGLPNDRFSAERPEGSISTLTIQRTEQRDSAMYRCASSLESRGNTEAFFGQGTRLTVV.

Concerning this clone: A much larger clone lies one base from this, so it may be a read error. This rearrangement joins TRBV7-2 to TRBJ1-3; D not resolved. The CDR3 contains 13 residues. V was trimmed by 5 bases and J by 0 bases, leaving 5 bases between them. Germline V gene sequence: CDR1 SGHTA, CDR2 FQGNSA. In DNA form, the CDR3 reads TGTGCCAGCAGCCCCCTCTCTGGAAACACCATATATTTT. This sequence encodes CASSPLSGNTIYF.

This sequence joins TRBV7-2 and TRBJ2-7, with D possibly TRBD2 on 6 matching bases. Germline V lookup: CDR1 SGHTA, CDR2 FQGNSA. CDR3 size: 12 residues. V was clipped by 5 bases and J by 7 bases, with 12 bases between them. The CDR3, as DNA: TGTGCCAGCAGCGCGGGACTCGCAGAGCAGTACTTC. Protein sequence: CASSAGLAEQYF.

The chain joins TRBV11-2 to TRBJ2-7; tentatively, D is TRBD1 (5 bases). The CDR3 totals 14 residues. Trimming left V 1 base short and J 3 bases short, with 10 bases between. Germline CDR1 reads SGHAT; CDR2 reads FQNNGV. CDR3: CASSLVGRDYEQYF. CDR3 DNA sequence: TGTGCCAGCAGCTTAGTAGGCAGGGACTACGAGCAGTACTTC.

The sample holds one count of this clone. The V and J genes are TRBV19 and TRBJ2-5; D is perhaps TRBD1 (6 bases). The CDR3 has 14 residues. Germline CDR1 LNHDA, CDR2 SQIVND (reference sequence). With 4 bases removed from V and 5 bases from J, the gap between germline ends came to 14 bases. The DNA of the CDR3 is TGTGCCAGTAGTAACCCCAGGGGTACGGAGACCCAGTACTTC. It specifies CASSNPRGTETQYF.

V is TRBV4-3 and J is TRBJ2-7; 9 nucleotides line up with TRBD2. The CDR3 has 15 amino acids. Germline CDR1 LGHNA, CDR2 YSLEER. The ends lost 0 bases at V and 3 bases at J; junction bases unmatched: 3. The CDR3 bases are TGCGCCAGCAGCCAAGATCCTAGCGGGAACTACGAGCAGTACTTC. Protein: CASSQDPSGNYEQYF.

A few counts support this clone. The CDR3 DNA follows: TGTGCCAGTACCCCCGGCTCGGCGGGAGGGCAGTACGAGCAGTACTTC. Protein product: CASTPGSAGGQYEQYF. The chain joins TRBV19 to TRBJ2-7; 9 nucleotides align to TRBD2. V lost 7 bases and J lost 4; bases outside the gene matches: 14. The CDR3 is 16 residues long. The germline V gene has CDR1 LNHDA and CDR2 SQIVND (reference sequence). Using reference TRBV19 and TRBJ2-7 for the parts outside the CDR3, the full variable domain is DGGITQSPKYLFRKEGQNVTLSCEQNLNHDAMYWYRQDPGQGLRLIYYSQIVNDFQKGDIAEGYSVSREKKESFPLTVTSAQKNPTAFYLCASTPGSAGGQYEQYFGPGTRLTVT.

CDR3 amino acids: CASSPRQRNHNEQFF. CDR3 nucleotide sequence: TGCGCCAGCAGCCCCCGACAGCGTAACCATAATGAGCAGTTCTTC. The chain joins TRBV4-3 to TRBJ2-1, with D possibly being TRBD1 (5 bases). Trimming removed 4 bases from V and 7 bases from J, with 17 bases in between. The germline V gene encodes CDR1 LGHNA and CDR2 YSLEER. The CDR3 has 15 amino acids.

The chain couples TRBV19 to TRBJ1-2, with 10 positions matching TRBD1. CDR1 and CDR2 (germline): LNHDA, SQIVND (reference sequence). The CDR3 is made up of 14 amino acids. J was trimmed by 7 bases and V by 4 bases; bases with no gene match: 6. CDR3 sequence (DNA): TGTGCCAGTAGTACGGACAGGGGGTCGAGTGGCTACACCTTC. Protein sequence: CASSTDRGSSGYTF.

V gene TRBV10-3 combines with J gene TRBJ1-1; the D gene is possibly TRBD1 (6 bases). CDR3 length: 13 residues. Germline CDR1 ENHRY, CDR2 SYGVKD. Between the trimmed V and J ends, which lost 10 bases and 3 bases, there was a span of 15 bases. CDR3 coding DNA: TGTGCCACTAAAGACAGGCTGGACACTGAAGCTTTCTTT. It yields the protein CATKDRLDTEAFF.

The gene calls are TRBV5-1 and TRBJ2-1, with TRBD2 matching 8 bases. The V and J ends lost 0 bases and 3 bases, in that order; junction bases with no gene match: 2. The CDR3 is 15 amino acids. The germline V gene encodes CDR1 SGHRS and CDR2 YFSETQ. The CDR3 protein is CASSLEAGVYNEQFF. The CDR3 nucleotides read TGCGCCAGCAGCTTGGAAGCGGGAGTCTACAATGAGCAGTTCTTC.

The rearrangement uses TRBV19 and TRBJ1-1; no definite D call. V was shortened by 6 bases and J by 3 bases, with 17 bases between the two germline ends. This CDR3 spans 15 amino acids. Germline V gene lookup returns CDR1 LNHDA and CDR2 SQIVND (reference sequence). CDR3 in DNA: TGTGCCAGTAGCCCCCTCTCCAGAGAGGACACTGAAGCTTTCTTT. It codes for CASSPLSREDTEAFF.

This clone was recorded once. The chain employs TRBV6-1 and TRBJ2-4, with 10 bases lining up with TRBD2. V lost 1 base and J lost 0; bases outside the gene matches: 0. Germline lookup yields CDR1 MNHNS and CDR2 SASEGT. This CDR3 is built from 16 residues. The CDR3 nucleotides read TGTGCCAGCAGTGAAGGACTAGCGGGAGCCAAAAACATTCAGTACTTC. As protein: CASSEGLAGAKNIQYF.